This T cell receptor beta chain was profiled in a study of control samples from healthy donors and cancer patients. Data came from immunoSEQ multiplex PCR; TCRdb stores just in-frame clones and leaves some out. Among roughly 80,000 clones listed, roughly 89% were seen once. Germline trimming cut 7 bases from V and 3 bases from J; bases unmatched to any gene: 7. Germline CDR1 reads LNHDA; CDR2 reads SQIVND (reference sequence). The CDR3 length is 14 residues. Specimen: blood. This TCR was recovered from a man aged 50-59 years in good health. This chain uses TRBV19 with TRBJ1-1; 8 bases align to TRBD1. The CDR3 nucleotides read TGTGCCAGTACTGCTGACAGGGGCTACACTGAAGCTTTCTTT. Protein: CASTADRGYTEAFF.